One and the same sample provided the 21 T cell receptor beta chains below, sequenced in a study of OX40 agonist ivuxolimab in advanced cancers. Receptor libraries were prepared by the immunoSEQ multiplex PCR assay. TCRdb provides this immuneACCESS table in a form limited to in-frame rearrangements. Some clones are lacking; in checked studies, under half of them reflect an unresolved V gene, and why the rest are absent is not known. The sample table lists 40,000 or so clones, roughly nine tenths of them with a count of one. Together, the top ten hold around 0.6% of the sample. The material was CD4+ or CD8+ T cells sorted from blood, obtained in a trial of the OX40 agonist ivuxolimab. All receptors come from an adult with an advanced solid tumor such as melanoma, head and neck, liver or kidney cancer.

The J gene is TRBJ2-1, the V gene TRBV11-3, with 10 bases that match TRBD2. J was trimmed by 3 bases and V by 6 bases; bases with no gene match: 5. This CDR3 spans 15 amino acids. In germline, CDR1 is SGHNT, CDR2 YENEEA. CDR3 in DNA: TGTGCCAGCAGGCGTAGCGGGGGGCTCTACAATGAGCAGTTCTTC. It yields the protein CASRRSGGLYNEQFF.

This clone was counted between two and nine times. The rearrangement links TRBV4-1 to TRBJ2-2; 9 nucleotides align to TRBD2. The CDR3 loop spans 15 amino acids. CDR1 and CDR2 from the germline V gene are MGHRA and YSYEKL. V gave up 7 bases and J gave up 6 bases; unmatched junction bases: 9. CDR3 loop: CASTWRRGGAGELFF. The DNA of the CDR3 is TGCGCCAGCACCTGGAGACGCGGGGGGGCCGGGGAGCTGTTTTTT.

J is TRBJ2-7 and V is TRBV11-1, with D perhaps TRBD2 (6 bases). Germline V lookup: CDR1 SGHAT, CDR2 FQDESV (reference sequence). V was trimmed by 4 bases and J by 2 bases, leaving 12 bases between them. The CDR3 is 14 amino acids. CDR3 sequence: CASSSGREAYEQYF. The CDR3 DNA follows: TGTGCCAGCAGCTCGGGTAGGGAGGCCTACGAGCAGTACTTC.

This chain uses TRBV5-6 with TRBJ1-6, with 8 bases that match TRBD1. V shed 4 bases, J shed 7 bases, and the junction held 4 bases outside the gene matches. Germline CDR1 reads SGHDT; CDR2 reads YYEEEE. This CDR3 has 14 amino acids. The CDR3 region has the DNA TGTGCCAGCAGCCCGACAGGGGTCAATTCACCCCTCCACTTT. Amino acid sequence: CASSPTGVNSPLHF.

The rearrangement links TRBV7-2 to TRBJ1-3; D remains unclear. The CDR3 consists of 16 residues. The V gene's germline CDR1 is SGHTA and CDR2 FQGNSA. V lost 5 bases and J 2 bases, leaving 16 bases between the germline ends. CDR3 protein: CASSTRIGSTGNTIYF. As DNA, the CDR3 is TGTGCCAGCAGCACCCGGATTGGGTCTACTGGAAACACCATATATTTT.

The gene calls are TRBV5-8 and TRBJ1-5; D not certain. CDR1 SGHTS and CDR2 YDEGEE come from the germline V gene. The CDR3 covers 14 residues. Trimming took 3 bases from V and 6 from J, leaving 13 bases between them. CDR3 sequence reads: CASSSFSRGQPQHF. The CDR3 DNA reads TGTGCCAGCAGCTCCTTCTCGCGGGGTCAGCCCCAGCATTTT.

The rearrangement joins TRBV27 to TRBJ2-2; tentatively, D is TRBD2 (6 bases). This CDR3 has 15 amino acids. Trimming pared 4 bases from V and 7 bases from J, leaving 16 bases between. Germline values: CDR1 MNHEY, CDR2 SMNVEV (reference sequence). CDR3 in amino acids: CASSSKGLRGGELFF. CDR3 DNA sequence: TGTGCCAGCAGTTCCAAGGGACTGCGAGGCGGGGAGCTGTTTTTT.

J is TRBJ1-1 and V is TRBV7-3; a weak D match, TRBD1 (5 bases). In germline, CDR1 is SGHTA, CDR2 FQGTGA. The CDR3 consists of 15 residues. V was shortened by 4 bases and J by 5 bases, with 17 bases between the two germline ends. Here the CDR3 DNA reads TGTGCCAGCAGCTCCAAAACGGGGGGGAGTACTGAAGCTTTCTTT. This sequence encodes CASSSKTGGSTEAFF.

The rearrangement joins TRBV5-5 to TRBJ2-1, with TRBD2 as a possible D gene (5 bases). Looked up from germline, CDR1 is SGHKS and CDR2 is YYEKEE (reference sequence). This CDR3 comprises 16 residues. V lost 2 bases to trimming and J lost 3 bases, with 15 bases between them. The CDR3, as DNA: TGTGCCAGCAGCTTAGGACCAACGGGGAGCTACAATGAGCAGTTCTTC. Amino acid sequence: CASSLGPTGSYNEQFF.

This chain joins TRBV2 and TRBJ1-3; a weak D match, TRBD1 (5 bases). Trimming removed 11 bases from V and 1 base from J, with 21 bases in between. CDR1 is SNHLY and CDR2 is FYNNEI in the germline V gene. The CDR3 spans 16 residues. CDR3 sequence (DNA): TGTGCCTCAAGTTTACTTGGGGCGAAGTCTGGAAACACCATATATTTT. Its translation is CASSLLGAKSGNTIYF.

This clone was seen only a few times. CDR3 sequence: CSGGQGAGEQYF. CDR3 sequence (DNA): TGCAGCGGCGGACAGGGGGCCGGCGAGCAGTACTTC. The rearrangement links TRBV29-1 to TRBJ2-7, with 11 bases matching TRBD1. Trimming removed 7 bases from V and 6 bases from J; junction bases left unmatched: 5. This CDR3 is built from 12 residues. The germline V gene encodes CDR1 SQVTM and CDR2 ANQGSEA.

The chain has TRBV6-1 and TRBJ2-2; 7 bases are a match to TRBD2. CDR3 length: 14 residues. The V segment lost 3 bases and the J segment 6 bases; nucleotides outside the gene matches: 4. CDR1 and CDR2 from the germline V gene are MNHNS and SASEGT. The CDR3 reads CASSEGLIAGELFF. CDR3 DNA sequence: TGTGCCAGCAGTGAGGGACTAATAGCCGGGGAGCTGTTTTTT.

This clone was detected only once. The junction shows a germline mismatch at one end, possibly a read error. V and J are TRBV11-3 and TRBJ1-5; 7 nucleotides agree with TRBD1. Germline V lookup: CDR1 SGHNT, CDR2 YENEEA. The CDR3 runs to 14 residues. DNA for the CDR3: TGTGCCGGCAGCTTAGAAGGGGGCTTGCAGCCCCAGCATTTT. This encodes CAGSLEGGLQPQHF.

The chain recombines TRBV2 with TRBJ1-5, with a weak D call TRBD1 (6 bases). V shed 5 bases and J shed 1 base, with 12 bases lying between them. The CDR3 spans 15 residues. Per the germline V gene, CDR1 is SNHLY and CDR2 is FYNNEI. CDR3 in amino acids: CASSLNRVSNQPQHF. The CDR3 nucleotides are TGTGCCAGCAGTTTAAACAGGGTGAGCAATCAGCCCCAGCATTTT.

The gene calls are TRBV19 and TRBJ1-2, with D hard to call. In germline, CDR1 is LNHDA, CDR2 SQIVND (reference sequence). This CDR3 region has 14 residues. With 7 bases removed from V and 1 base from J, the gap between germline ends came to 13 bases. The CDR3 here is CASTPRGYNYGYTF. For the CDR3, the DNA is TGTGCCAGTACCCCCCGCGGCTATAACTATGGCTACACCTTC. Variable domain in full (rest from reference TRBV19 and TRBJ1-2): DGGITQSPKYLFRKEGQNVTLSCEQNLNHDAMYWYRQDPGQGLRLIYYSQIVNDFQKGDIAEGYSVSREKKESFPLTVTSAQKNPTAFYLCASTPRGYNYGYTFGSGTRLTVV.

The chain carries TRBV5-1 and TRBJ2-7; tentatively, D is TRBD2 (6 bases). The length of the CDR3 is 13 residues. Trimming cost V 5 bases and J 4 bases, with 13 bases left between them. Germline assignment: CDR1 SGHRS and CDR2 YFSETQ. In DNA form, the CDR3 reads TGCGCCAGCAGTTTTAGACTAGAATACGAGCAGTACTTC. It yields the protein CASSFRLEYEQYF.

The J gene is TRBJ2-7, the V gene TRBV6-5; unclear D gene. The CDR3 consists of 13 residues. With 7 bases removed from V and 0 bases from J, the gap between germline ends came to 10 bases. Germline V CDR1 and CDR2: MNHEY, SVGAGI. The CDR3 DNA follows: TGTGCCAGCACACCCGGCAACTCCTACGAGCAGTACTTC. Amino acids: CASTPGNSYEQYF.

This clone was picked up a small number of times. CDR3 loop: CASSLVGGAPDYGYTF. The CDR3 nucleotides read TGCGCCAGCAGCTTGGTGGGGGGGGCGCCGGACTATGGCTACACCTTC. The rearrangement links TRBV5-1 to TRBJ1-2; TRBD1 might be the D (6 bases). The CDR3 is 16 amino acids. Germline CDR1 reads SGHRS; CDR2 reads YFSETQ. V lost 0 bases to trimming and J lost 3 bases, with 15 bases between them.

V gene TRBV7-2 combines with J gene TRBJ2-2; 8 bases are a match to TRBD1. Germline loops: CDR1 SGHTA, CDR2 FQGNSA. This CDR3 region has 18 residues. The trim removed 3 bases at V and 5 bases at J, leaving 14 bases unmatched. CDR3 sequence reads: CASSFAQGAGSRTGELFF. CDR3 DNA sequence: TGTGCCAGCAGCTTCGCTCAGGGGGCGGGATCGAGGACCGGGGAGCTGTTTTTT.

The V and J genes are TRBV7-8 and TRBJ2-6; D gene unclear. The germline V and J ends were trimmed by 5 bases and 5 bases, with 19 bases remaining between them. Germline V gives CDR1 SGHVS, CDR2 FQNEAQ. The CDR3 has 17 amino acids. The CDR3 bases are TGTGCCAGCAGCCTTCCAGCCCCACAAAGTCGGGCCAACGTCCTGACTTTC. It codes for CASSLPAPQSRANVLTF.

The chain uses TRBV10-1 and TRBJ2-2; D may be TRBD2 (6 bases). Germline loops: CDR1 WNHNN, CDR2 SYGVQD (reference sequence). Trimming removed 7 bases from V and 7 bases from J, with 19 bases in between. The CDR3 contains 15 residues. DNA of the CDR3: TGCGCCAGCACCCTGCCGGGGGATATCGTCGGGGAGCTGTTTTTT. Its translation is CASTLPGDIVGELFF.